Described below is a single T cell receptor (beta chain) sequence and its context. The antigen remains unidentified. This may be a read error, as it is one base from a much larger clone. The TCRbeta library was prepared with unique molecular identifiers. TCRdb reanalysed the PCR reads using MiXCR and keeps one entry per CDR3 protein. The profile shows fewer than 550,000 distinct CDR3 sequences, roughly a tenth of them singletons. This sample was taken from a study of T-cell reconstitution after alpha-beta-depleted transplantation in children. CDR3 size: 13 residues. V lost 4 bases and J lost 2, with 9 bases in between. Germline V gene data show CDR1 as ENHRY and CDR2 as SYGVKD. Overall study results and limits: It was newly produced T cells that mostly accounted for T-cell counts and diversity one year after transplant. In patients about two months after transplant, alpha-beta T cells reportedly arose from several hundred expanded graft clones. Surviving recipient cells, namely T cells and thymic progenitors, were the source of high day-60 TCRbeta diversity in some patients.

This sequence was found in a child under 10 years old with inherited bone marrow failure, due to receive a stem cell transplant. The rearrangement joins TRBV10-3 to TRBJ2-7; TRBD1 or TRBD2 may be the D gene (5 bases each). The source material was PBMCs, sampled before TCRalphabeta/CD19-depleted stem cell transplant. CDR3 residues: CAISGGWTYEQYF. The CDR3 DNA reads TGTGCCATCAGTGGGGGGTGGACCTACGAGCAGTACTTC.